Below are 16 T cell receptor beta chains sequenced from a single sample in a study of beta chain features in type 1 diabetes. The study reverse transcribed the entire isolated RNA, so it sequenced expressed TCRB transcripts. Produced via immunoSEQ multiplex PCR; TCRdb's table is partial and in-frame only. Among roughly 380,000 clones listed, roughly a fifth were seen once. Source material: naive CD4+ T cells from blood. The receptor set was obtained from a woman aged 18-35 years in good health.

The chain recombines TRBV15 with TRBJ2-7, with TRBD2 identical over 16 bases. Losses at the gene ends were 2 bases for V and 13 bases for J; bases not matched to a gene: 5. Looked up from germline, CDR1 is LNHNV and CDR2 is YYDKDF (reference sequence). The CDR3 is made up of 14 amino acids. CDR3 sequence reads: CATSRQGTSGRVYF. The CDR3 bases are TGTGCCACCAGCAGACAGGGGACTAGCGGGAGGGTATACTTC.

The table lists this clone with a few counts. The chain carries TRBV7-8 and TRBJ2-1; 8 positions agree with TRBD1. The junction had 11 bases not matched to a gene; V was cut back by 4 bases and J by 6 bases. Looked up from germline, CDR1 is SGHVS and CDR2 is FQNEAQ. The CDR3 length is 16 residues. Here the CDR3 reads CASSSYRDRGGNEQFF. The CDR3 bases are TGTGCCAGCAGCTCGTACCGCGACAGGGGTGGCAATGAGCAGTTCTTC.

This sequence joins TRBV5-1 and TRBJ2-1; D possibly corresponds to TRBD1 (6 bases). Germline CDR1 SGHRS, CDR2 YFSETQ. There are 15 residues in the CDR3. V gave up 4 bases and J gave up 0 bases, with 11 bases separating them. The CDR3 coding sequence is TGCGCCAGCAGCGCTACAGGGAGCTCCTACAATGAGCAGTTCTTC. Protein: CASSATGSSYNEQFF.

J is TRBJ2-7 and V is TRBV11-1, with D possibly TRBD1 on 6 matching bases. Looked up from germline, CDR1 is SGHAT and CDR2 is FQDESV (reference sequence). The CDR3 spans 15 residues. V was shortened by 2 bases and J by 2 bases, with 13 bases between the two germline ends. The CDR3 DNA follows: TGTGCCAGCAGCTTAAGGGACACCCAAACCTACGAGCAGTACTTC. Translation: CASSLRDTQTYEQYF.

This clone was observed a handful of times. The chain carries TRBV6-1 and TRBJ2-5; no reliable D call. The germline CDR1 and CDR2 sequences are MNHNS and SASEGT. Trimming removed 2 bases at V and 0 bases at J, with 4 bases between. This CDR3 comprises 13 residues. CDR3 DNA: TGTGCCAGCAGTGAACTGTACCAAGAGACCCAGTACTTC. It encodes CASSELYQETQYF.

The rearrangement joins TRBV7-3 to TRBJ2-5; D gene ambiguous. Germline assignment: CDR1 SGHTA and CDR2 FQGTGA. CDR3 length: 14 amino acids. Deletions cut 2 bases from V and 1 base from J, with 8 bases between. CDR3 sequence reads: CASSLVPLQETQYF. For the CDR3, the DNA is TGTGCCAGCAGCTTAGTACCACTCCAAGAGACCCAGTACTTC.

This chain links TRBV7-9 with TRBJ1-2; 9 nucleotides agree with TRBD1. Germline V CDR1 and CDR2: SEHNR, FQNEAQ (reference sequence). This CDR3 has 17 amino acids. The V and J ends lost 5 bases and 2 bases, in that order; junction bases with no gene match: 12. The DNA for the CDR3 is TGTGCCAGCAGCCTAAGGAGAGGGACAGGGCAGAACTATGGCTACACCTTC. Amino acid sequence: CASSLRRGTGQNYGYTF.

This clone was counted a few times. The chain links TRBV5-1 to TRBJ1-4, with 7 bases lining up with TRBD1. Germline V gene sequence: CDR1 SGHRS, CDR2 YFSETQ. The J segment lost 4 bases and the V segment lost 3 bases, leaving 3 bases of the junction unmatched. CDR3 size: 14 residues. CDR3 amino acids: CASSSRGSNEKLFF. Here the CDR3 DNA reads TGCGCCAGCAGCTCCAGGGGGAGTAATGAAAAACTGTTTTTT.

The chain has TRBV5-1 and TRBJ2-2, with D maybe TRBD1 (6 bases). CDR3 size: 14 residues. Germline CDR1 reads SGHRS; CDR2 reads YFSETQ. The germline V and J ends were trimmed by 3 bases and 1 base, with 7 bases remaining between them. In nucleotides, the CDR3 is TGCGCCAGCAGCTGGGGACAGAACACCGGGGAGCTGTTTTTT. This sequence encodes CASSWGQNTGELFF.

The chain joins TRBV4-1 to TRBJ2-7, with TRBD1 identical over 10 bases. The V gene end was trimmed by 0 bases and the J gene end by 4 bases; junction bases not matched to a gene: 6. The length of the CDR3 is 16 residues. Germline V gene data show CDR1 as MGHRA and CDR2 as YSYEKL. The CDR3 spells CASSQDNRDRGYEQYF. The CDR3 DNA sequence: TGCGCCAGCAGCCAAGATAACCGGGACAGGGGTTACGAGCAGTACTTC.

This clone was detected only a few times. The chain has TRBV25-1 and TRBJ2-3, with 8 bases identical to TRBD1. In germline, CDR1 is MGHDK, CDR2 SYGVNS. There are 15 residues in the CDR3. The ends lost 6 bases at V and 0 bases at J; junction bases unmatched: 5. CDR3 nucleotide sequence: TGTGCCAGCAGACCCGACAGGGGCAGCACAGATACGCAGTATTTT. Its protein product is CASRPDRGSTDTQYF.

The V gene is TRBV11-2, the J gene TRBJ2-3; D gene unclear. V was clipped by 2 bases and J by 4 bases, with 7 bases between them. CDR3 length: 13 residues. Germline V gives CDR1 SGHAT, CDR2 FQNNGV. CDR3 region: CASSLISSDTQYF. The CDR3 DNA follows: TGTGCCAGCAGCTTAATTAGCTCAGATACGCAGTATTTT.

To note about this clone: Distinct nucleotide sequences in the sample also encode this CDR3. The chain is built from TRBV29-1 and TRBJ2-7, with D maybe TRBD2 (6 bases). CDR1 is SQVTM, CDR2 ANQGSEA, per germline. Trimming stripped 4 bases from V and 4 bases from J, with 11 bases between. CDR3 length equals 12 residues. CDR3 DNA sequence: TGCAGCGTTGCTGGGGGAGGATACGAGCAGTACTTC. It translates to CSVAGGGYEQYF.

A few counts support this clone. The chain uses TRBV5-1 and TRBJ2-1; TRBD2 is a possible D gene (5 bases). V dropped 3 bases and J dropped 2 bases, with 15 bases sitting between them. Germline CDR1 reads SGHRS; CDR2 reads YFSETQ. The CDR3 totals 16 residues. CDR3 sequence (DNA): TGCGCCAGCAGCTCCCTGGGGAGTACCACCTACAATGAGCAGTTCTTC. Translation: CASSSLGSTTYNEQFF.

As concerns this clone: Other DNA sequences in the sample encode the same CDR3. In DNA, the CDR3 is TGTGCCAGCAGCTTCCTAGCGCTACAAGAGACCCAGTACTTC. Encoded protein: CASSFLALQETQYF. The chain joins TRBV7-2 to TRBJ2-5; perhaps TRBD2 as D (6 bases). Germline V gene sequence: CDR1 SGHTA, CDR2 FQGNSA. This CDR3 has 14 residues. V was shortened by 3 bases and J by 2 bases, with 10 bases between the two germline ends.

The chain joins TRBV5-1 to TRBJ2-3, with unresolved D. V lost 4 bases and J lost 2, with 8 bases in between. CDR1 and CDR2 from the germline V gene are SGHRS and YFSETQ. The CDR3 contains 13 residues. CDR3 region: CASSPQVTDTQYF. CDR3 sequence (DNA): TGCGCCAGCAGCCCACAAGTCACAGATACGCAGTATTTT.